This T cell receptor beta chain was sequenced in a study of T cell responses to AZD1222 COVID-19 vaccine. Notes on this clone: Its target is not known.

Regarding the study as a whole: Seropositivity was recorded at baseline in only six AZD1222 recipients. Dominant at 160-218 and 743-854, vaccine-associated CD4 TCRs also spanned spike.

Only in-frame clones appear in the TCRdb table, and some are missing; sequencing was by immunoSEQ multiplex PCR. The data contain some 140,000 clones, 85% to 95% of them seen just once; the ten biggest clones take up 6.5% to 8.5%. Germline V gene sequence: CDR1 SGDLS, CDR2 YYNGEE. This CDR3 has 14 amino acids. V dropped 3 bases and J dropped 8 bases, with 16 bases sitting between them. The rearrangement links TRBV9 to TRBJ2-3, with D possibly matching TRBD2 (5 bases). The TCR sequence derives from an adult who received the AZD1222 COVID-19 vaccine. Source: peripheral blood, taken 28 days after the second AZD1222 dose. CDR3: CASSGGLLPVTQYF. DNA of the CDR3: TGTGCCAGCAGCGGTGGACTCTTACCCGTTACGCAGTATTTT. Combining the CDR3 with reference TRBV9 and TRBJ2-3 gives the whole variable domain DSGVTQTPKHLITATGQRVTLRCSPRSGDLSVYWYQQSLDQGLQFLIQYYNGEERAKGNILERFSAQQFPDLHSELNLSSLELGDSALYFCASSGGLLPVTQYFGPGTRLTVL.